The 2 T cell receptor beta chains below were found in one sample sequenced in a study of T-cell memory formation after mild COVID-19. TCRdb called the 5' RACE reads again in MiXCR, with one record for every CDR3 protein. The sample has 550,000 to 650,000 distinct CDR3 sequences, approximately 15% seen once; the top ten hold 8.1%. The sequenced sample was PBMCs or a T cell subset sorted from them (not recorded which). The receptors here all came from an adult woman who had mild COVID-19 (a few samples of this study predate the infection). Cell type and time point are not known.

This rearrangement joins TRBV12-3 or TRBV12-4 to TRBJ2-3, with a tentative D call TRBD2 (5 bases). The CDR3 consists of 14 residues. The V and J ends lost 10 bases and 0 bases respectively, with 14 bases between them. The DNA of the CDR3 is TGTGCCACCAGGAGCGGAGTTAGCACAGATACGCAGTATTTT. This encodes CATRSGVSTDTQYF.

The chain recombines TRBV7-8 with TRBJ2-5, with D hard to call. Deletions cut 5 bases from V and 7 bases from J, with 11 bases between. Germline V gives CDR1 SGHVS, CDR2 FQNEAQ. CDR3 length: 12 residues. Here the CDR3 reads CASSHANRTQYF. The DNA for the CDR3 is TGTGCCAGCAGCCACGCTAATAGGACCCAGTACTTC.